This TCR beta chain was found in a study of T cells in Graves' hyperthyroidism and ophthalmopathy. The V end was cut by 5 bases, the J end by 4 bases, with 11 bases between. The CDR3 is 13 residues long. Germline CDR1 SEHNR, CDR2 FQNEAQ (reference sequence). Using RNA transcripts as the source, TCR beta CDR3 regions were amplified. During a first-round RT-PCR of the TCR CDR3, the HTBI primer set was used. One entry per CDR3 protein results from TCRdb running MiXCR on the multiplex PCR reads. The repertoire consists of nearly 250,000 distinct CDR3 sequences, with about 25% occurring once and the leading ten covering about a third. This clonotype was recorded many times. Ophthalmopathy patients had Clinical Activity Score at least 3, NOSPECS grade at least 4, duration under 3 months.

This chain uses TRBV7-9 with TRBJ1-2; D gene unclear. The receptor was derived from a woman aged 40 to 55 with Graves' ophthalmopathy. The sequencing input was blood. CDR3 sequence: CASSHPLGYGYTF. In nucleotides, the CDR3 is TGTGCCAGCAGCCACCCACTGGGCTATGGCTACACCTTC.